A selection of T cell receptor beta chains follows, all from one sample in a study of T cells expressing NK-cell markers. TCRdb reprocessed the 5' RACE reads, with one entry per CDR3 protein and no DNA. This table holds 350,000 to 500,000 distinct CDR3 sequences. The material sequenced was blood T cells: a sorted CD56 or NKG2C T cell subset, CD4+ or CD8+ T cells, or bulk PBMC T cells (not recorded which). These receptors were taken from a woman between 18 and 70 years old in good health. Each CDR3 is given with its conserved first and last residue.

CDR3 length: 17
J gene: TRBJ2-3
V gene: TRBV7-6
CDR3 protein: CASSLGPPRGGTDTQYF

CDR3 length: 15
J gene: TRBJ2-2
V gene: TRBV9
CDR3 protein: CASSPEVRDTGELFF

CDR3 length: 16
J gene: TRBJ1-1
V gene: TRBV5-1
CDR3 protein: CASSLEGAGVNTEAFF

CDR3 length: 20
J gene: TRBJ1-2
V gene: TRBV11-2
CDR3 protein: CASSLEDKGLGPGDGYGYTF

CDR3 length: 15
J gene: TRBJ1-5
V gene: TRBV6-1
CDR3 protein: CASQGTVNSNQPQHF

CDR3 length: 18
J gene: TRBJ2-1
V gene: TRBV24-1
CDR3 protein: CATSGSGTGPISYNEQFF

CDR3 length: 17
J gene: TRBJ2-1
V gene: TRBV7-8
CDR3 protein: CASSLPAEGWFYNEQFF

CDR3 length: 17
J gene: TRBJ2-1
V gene: TRBV6-2/TRBV6-3
CDR3 protein: CASSYSRPDLLGGEQFF

CDR3 length: 16
J gene: TRBJ2-1
V gene: TRBV12-3/TRBV12-4
CDR3 protein: CASSPTGRSSYNEQFF

CDR3 length: 15
J gene: TRBJ2-1
V gene: TRBV18
CDR3 protein: CASSPDLGGRNEQFF

CDR3 length: 14
J gene: TRBJ2-3
V gene: TRBV18
CDR3 protein: CASSPEGRTDTQYF

CDR3 length: 15
J gene: TRBJ2-1
V gene: TRBV18
CDR3 protein: CASSPQRSSYNEQFF

CDR3 length: 15
J gene: TRBJ2-7
V gene: TRBV27
CDR3 protein: CASSFAAGGVHEQYF

CDR3 length: 12
J gene: TRBJ2-7
V gene: TRBV3-1
CDR3 protein: CASSQDVSEQYF

CDR3 length: 16
J gene: TRBJ2-1
V gene: TRBV5-4
CDR3 protein: CASSLASGVSYNEQFF

CDR3 length: 15
J gene: TRBJ2-1
V gene: TRBV7-2
CDR3 protein: CASSPRTVSYNEQFF

CDR3 length: 14
J gene: TRBJ1-6
V gene: TRBV19
CDR3 protein: CASSMVADNSPLHF

CDR3 length: 12
J gene: TRBJ2-7
V gene: TRBV10-3
CDR3 protein: CAISAGTAEQYF

CDR3 length: 14
J gene: TRBJ2-7
V gene: TRBV18
CDR3 protein: CASSPASGIVEQYF

CDR3 length: 13
J gene: TRBJ2-7
V gene: TRBV15
CDR3 protein: CATSTPGHYEQYF

CDR3 length: 17
J gene: TRBJ2-1
V gene: TRBV5-6
CDR3 protein: CASSYYREVFSGNEQFF

CDR3 length: 15
J gene: TRBJ2-1
V gene: TRBV7-9
CDR3 protein: CASSSSGLTYNEQFF

CDR3 length: 14
J gene: TRBJ1-2
V gene: TRBV12-3/TRBV12-4
CDR3 protein: CASKFSPGFYGYTF

CDR3 length: 14
J gene: TRBJ2-3
V gene: TRBV5-1
CDR3 protein: CASSFQYFTDTQYF

CDR3 length: 15
J gene: TRBJ2-3
V gene: TRBV12-3/TRBV12-4
CDR3 protein: CASRRARGPTDTQYF

CDR3 length: 14
J gene: TRBJ1-3
V gene: TRBV12-3/TRBV12-4
CDR3 protein: CASGMGGPGNTIYF

CDR3 length: 16
J gene: TRBJ2-7
V gene: TRBV7-9
CDR3 protein: CASSPSYGTGVYEQYF

CDR3 length: 12
J gene: TRBJ1-1
V gene: TRBV20-1
CDR3 protein: CSAGDGPTEAFF

CDR3 length: 15
J gene: TRBJ2-1
V gene: TRBV19
CDR3 protein: CAISRGTSSYNEQFF

CDR3 length: 16
J gene: TRBJ2-5
V gene: TRBV3-1
CDR3 protein: CASSRRDRGYQETQYF

CDR3 length: 16
J gene: TRBJ2-1
V gene: TRBV7-2
CDR3 protein: CASSSRQGTPYGEQFF

CDR3 length: 15
J gene: TRBJ2-1
V gene: TRBV11-3
CDR3 protein: CASSRGGPGGNEQFF

CDR3 length: 14
J gene: TRBJ2-1
V gene: TRBV7-2
CDR3 protein: CASSLAGGPDEQFF

CDR3 length: 15
J gene: TRBJ2-2
V gene: TRBV30
CDR3 protein: CAWRGTAANTGELFF

CDR3 length: 14
J gene: TRBJ2-7
V gene: TRBV5-6
CDR3 protein: CASSFRQVLYEQYF

CDR3 length: 14
J gene: TRBJ1-1
V gene: TRBV9
CDR3 protein: CASSGWDRGTEAFF

CDR3 length: 17
J gene: TRBJ2-5
V gene: TRBV5-6
CDR3 protein: CASSTRKTGTYQETQYF

CDR3 length: 16
J gene: TRBJ1-1
V gene: TRBV6-1
CDR3 protein: CASSPELGRGNTEAFF

CDR3 length: 14
J gene: TRBJ2-2
V gene: TRBV24-1
CDR3 protein: CATRDSYDTGELFF

CDR3 length: 16
J gene: TRBJ1-6
V gene: TRBV7-9
CDR3 protein: CASSLSYGFRDSPLHF

CDR3 length: 14
J gene: TRBJ2-1
V gene: TRBV5-4
CDR3 protein: CASGRDTNYNEQFF

CDR3 length: 14
J gene: TRBJ1-1
V gene: TRBV5-6
CDR3 protein: CASSVNRDRREAFF

CDR3 length: 14
J gene: TRBJ2-3
V gene: TRBV20-1
CDR3 protein: CSASGGQTGDTQYF

CDR3 length: 14
J gene: TRBJ2-1
V gene: TRBV28
CDR3 protein: CASTMTSPYNEQFF

CDR3 length: 14
J gene: TRBJ1-1
V gene: TRBV7-9
CDR3 protein: CASSLGGGRTEAFF

CDR3 length: 17
J gene: TRBJ1-4
V gene: TRBV4-3
CDR3 protein: CASSQDPRGATNEKLFF

CDR3 length: 12
J gene: TRBJ2-4
V gene: TRBV12-3/TRBV12-4
CDR3 protein: CASSPGLNIQYF

CDR3 length: 14
J gene: TRBJ2-3
V gene: TRBV5-4
CDR3 protein: CASSLDGLGDTQYF

CDR3 length: 13
J gene: TRBJ1-4
V gene: TRBV20-1
CDR3 protein: CSAPGQGKEKLFF

CDR3 length: 15
J gene: TRBJ2-3
V gene: TRBV5-8
CDR3 protein: CASRNPPTSADTQYF

CDR3 length: 17
J gene: TRBJ2-5
V gene: TRBV15
CDR3 protein: CATSRVGIAVRQETQYF

CDR3 length: 16
J gene: TRBJ2-4
V gene: TRBV28
CDR3 protein: CASSQTGGLAKNIQYF

CDR3 length: 13
J gene: TRBJ2-1
V gene: TRBV20-1
CDR3 protein: CSARPGRNNEQFF

CDR3 length: 14
J gene: TRBJ1-6
V gene: TRBV3-1
CDR3 protein: CASSQRSYNSPLHF

CDR3 length: 15
J gene: TRBJ2-7
V gene: TRBV11-2
CDR3 protein: CASSSSRDRYYEQYF

CDR3 length: 14
J gene: TRBJ1-1
V gene: TRBV19
CDR3 protein: CASSPAGGNTEAFF

CDR3 length: 15
J gene: TRBJ2-2
V gene: TRBV7-8
CDR3 protein: CASSYRDSNTGELFF

CDR3 length: 14
J gene: TRBJ1-3
V gene: TRBV12-3/TRBV12-4
CDR3 protein: CASSLRGSGNTIYF

CDR3 length: 13
J gene: TRBJ1-4
V gene: TRBV4-3
CDR3 protein: CASSQGGTLKLFF

CDR3 length: 13
J gene: TRBJ1-5
V gene: TRBV20-1
CDR3 protein: CSARDPENQPQHF